One sample yielded the 20 T cell receptor beta chains listed below, sequenced in a study of identical twins. MiXCR, applied by TCRdb to the 5' RACE reads, yields one record per CDR3 protein. The sample consists of around 960,000 distinct CDR3 sequences, around 12% of them appearing once. In addition, the sample was reused for a study of yellow fever vaccine responses in identical twins.

The specimen sequenced was PBMCs. These receptors came from a woman aged 18-29 years in good health.

This clonotype was observed many times. The J gene is TRBJ2-2, the V gene TRBV12-3 or TRBV12-4; 9 positions agree with TRBD2. Unmatched junction bases numbered 5, after V lost 1 base and J lost 2 bases. The CDR3 length is 17 residues. Here the CDR3 reads CASSLGPGTSNTGELFF. CDR3 sequence (DNA): TGTGCCAGCAGTTTAGGCCCCGGGACTAGCAACACCGGGGAGCTGTTTTTT.

This chain connects TRBV5-4 to TRBJ2-1; possibly TRBD2 for D (6 bases). With 4 bases removed from V and 2 bases from J, the gap between germline ends came to 16 bases. CDR1 and CDR2 from the germline V gene are SGHNT and YYREEE (reference sequence). The CDR3 is made up of 16 amino acids. CDR3 nucleotides: TGTGCCAGCAGCCCCCCCGGGAGCTCCGCCTACAATGAGCAGTTCTTC. Protein product: CASSPPGSSAYNEQFF.

This clonotype has more than one count but fewer than ten. The chain recombines TRBV29-1 with TRBJ2-3, with D uncertain. This CDR3 comprises 17 residues. Between the trimmed V and J ends, which lost 4 bases and 4 bases, there was a span of 24 bases. The germline V gene has CDR1 SQVTM and CDR2 ANQGSEA. CDR3 amino acids: CSVATRRTEIRPDTQYF. CDR3 in DNA: TGCAGCGTTGCGACCCGACGGACCGAAATCCGTCCAGATACGCAGTATTTT.

The chain links TRBV13 to TRBJ1-1; D ambiguous. The germline gives CDR1 PRHDT, CDR2 FYEKMQ (reference sequence). The CDR3 is made up of 15 amino acids. The V and J ends lost 3 bases and 1 base respectively, with 12 bases between them. The CDR3 sequence is CASSFRMTGNTEAFF. The DNA of the CDR3 is TGTGCCAGCAGCTTTCGGATGACGGGGAACACTGAAGCTTTCTTT.

This clonotype has at least ten counts. J is TRBJ2-5 and V is TRBV10-3, with D possibly matching TRBD1 (7 bases). Germline assignment: CDR1 ENHRY and CDR2 SYGVKD. V lost 6 bases and J 5 bases, leaving 22 bases between the germline ends. The CDR3 extends over 16 amino acids. The chain's CDR3 is CAIRAAGTAEYETQYF. CDR3 nucleotides: TGTGCCATCAGAGCCGCGGGGACAGCCGAGTATGAGACCCAGTACTTC.

This clonotype appeared a few times. The V gene is TRBV10-3, the J gene TRBJ2-1; unclear D gene. The CDR3 is made up of 12 amino acids. Trimming cost V 6 bases and J 9 bases, with 12 bases left between them. Germline V gene sequence: CDR1 ENHRY, CDR2 SYGVKD. CDR3 nucleotides: TGTGCCATCAGCCCCCCTAGTGGTGAGCAGTTCTTC. Amino acids: CAISPPSGEQFF.

The J gene is TRBJ2-1, the V gene TRBV27; D is unclear. V lost 6 bases to trimming and J lost 13 bases, with 19 bases between them. CDR1 MNHEY and CDR2 SMNVEV come from the germline V gene (reference sequence). The CDR3 runs to 13 residues. The CDR3 sequence: CASSPRWELGQFF. Written as DNA, the CDR3 is TGTGCCAGCAGCCCTCGGTGGGAATTGGGACAGTTCTTC.

The chain joins TRBV27 to TRBJ1-4; the match to TRBD1 covers 7 bases. V shed 5 bases, J shed 7 bases, and the junction held 16 bases outside the gene matches. Per the germline V gene, CDR1 is MNHEY and CDR2 is SMNVEV (reference sequence). The CDR3 covers 17 residues. In DNA, the CDR3 is TGTGCCAGCAGTCTCGACTCAAGGACAGGATTGGGTGAAAAACTGTTTTTT. Protein: CASSLDSRTGLGEKLFF.

A note on this clonotype: This may come from a read error, since a much larger clone is one base off. The gene calls are TRBV18 and TRBJ2-5; D is unclear. The CDR3 loop spans 13 amino acids. Germline CDR1 reads KGHSH; CDR2 reads LQKENI. CDR3 amino acids: CASTPHKQETQYF. The CDR3 DNA follows: TGTGCCAGCACACCACACAAACAAGAGACCCAGTACTTC.

This sequence joins TRBV2 and TRBJ2-4; 7 nucleotides match TRBD1. This CDR3 region has 14 residues. The J segment lost 0 bases and the V segment lost 11 bases, leaving 7 bases of the junction unmatched. Germline V CDR1 and CDR2: SNHLY, FYNNEI. As DNA, the CDR3 is TGTGCCGTAACAGGGGCCGTAGCCAAAAACATTCAGTACTTC. This translates into CAVTGAVAKNIQYF. The full variable domain, its missing parts supplied by reference TRBV2 and TRBJ2-4, is EPEVTQTPSHQVTQMGQEVILRCVPISNHLYFYWYRQILGQKVEFLVSFYNNEISEKSEIFDDQFSVERPDGSNFTLKIRSTKLEDSAMYFCAVTGAVAKNIQYFGAGTRLSVL.

The chain is built from TRBV14 and TRBJ1-2; D is undetermined. V was clipped by 0 bases and J by 12 bases, with 11 bases between them. The germline CDR1 and CDR2 sequences are SGHDN and FVKESK. This CDR3 has 12 residues. CDR3 bases: TGTGCCAGCAGCCAAGAGGACGGCGACCACACCTTC. This sequence encodes CASSQEDGDHTF. The full variable domain, its missing parts supplied by reference TRBV14 and TRBJ1-2, is EAGVTQFPSHSVIEKGQTVTLRCDPISGHDNLYWYRRVMGKEIKFLLHFVKESKQDESGMPNNRFLAERTGGTYSTLKVQPAELEDSGVYFCASSQEDGDHTFGSGTRLTVV.

The chain employs TRBV20-1 and TRBJ2-1; the D gene is possibly TRBD2 (7 bases). V lost 1 base to trimming and J lost 0 bases, with 25 bases between them. Per germline, CDR1 DFQATT and CDR2 SNEGSKA (reference sequence). The CDR3 spans 20 residues. The CDR3 sequence is CSARARGVLARVRSYNEQFF. CDR3 DNA sequence: TGCAGTGCTAGAGCAAGGGGGGTACTAGCGAGGGTACGCTCCTACAATGAGCAGTTCTTC.

This clonotype was seen repeatedly, ten times or more. The chain recombines TRBV12-3 or TRBV12-4 with TRBJ2-3, with D perhaps TRBD1 or TRBD2 (5 bases each). Trimming took 1 base from V and 3 from J, leaving 14 bases between them. The CDR3 covers 16 residues. The CDR3 bases are TGTGCCAGCAGTTTAGGGAGGTGGGGGAGTACAGATACGCAGTATTTT. It is translated as CASSLGRWGSTDTQYF.

This clonotype occurred many times. The genes are TRBV6-1 and TRBJ2-5; TRBD2 aligns across 7 bases. Germline trimming cut 1 base from V and 2 bases from J; bases unmatched to any gene: 19. The length of the CDR3 is 20 residues. Per germline, CDR1 MNHNS and CDR2 SASEGT. The CDR3 spells CASSEDLTGGSSPTQETQYF. The CDR3 region has the DNA TGTGCCAGCAGTGAAGATCTCACGGGGGGATCTTCCCCCACTCAAGAGACCCAGTACTTC.

This chain links TRBV29-1 with TRBJ2-7; 8 nucleotides line up with TRBD1. V shed 5 bases and J 2 bases; nucleotides not matched to a gene: 5. The CDR3 sequence is 13 residues long. The germline gives CDR1 SQVTM, CDR2 ANQGSEA. CDR3 DNA sequence: TGCAGCGTTAAGACAGGGGTTGCCTACGAGCAGTACTTC. It specifies CSVKTGVAYEQYF.

The genes are TRBV20-1 and TRBJ2-4; weak D call: TRBD1 (5 bases). Per the germline V gene, CDR1 is DFQATT and CDR2 is SNEGSKA (reference sequence). The V end lost 5 bases, the J end lost 13 bases, and 18 bases lay between the germline ends. The CDR3 length is 12 residues. CDR3 protein: CSAPQGSQTQYF. The CDR3 DNA follows: TGCAGTGCTCCCCAGGGATCCCAGACGCAGTACTTC.

The chain links TRBV20-1 to TRBJ2-5; 11 nucleotides agree with TRBD2. The CDR3 sequence is 16 residues long. From germline, CDR1 is DFQATT and CDR2 SNEGSKA (reference sequence). J gave up 2 bases and V 7 bases, and 12 bases lay outside the gene matches. CDR3 region: CSVRRLAGTPQETQYF. The DNA of the CDR3 is TGCAGTGTTCGGCGACTAGCGGGGACACCACAAGAGACCCAGTACTTC.

The chain has TRBV4-2 and TRBJ2-7, with D maybe TRBD2 (5 bases). The CDR3 has 16 amino acids. CDR1 and CDR2 (germline): LGHNA, YNFKEQ. V was trimmed by 0 bases and J by 2 bases, leaving 14 bases between them. CDR3 protein: CASSQEALRGTYEQYV. The CDR3 nucleotides read TGTGCCAGCAGCCAAGAGGCTTTACGGGGAACCTACGAGCAGTACGTC.

The chain has TRBV2 and TRBJ2-3; D is perhaps TRBD2 (5 bases). CDR1 SNHLY and CDR2 FYNNEI come from the germline V gene. This CDR3 comprises 16 residues. V was pared by 0 bases and J by 0 bases, with 10 bases between. CDR3: CASSEAEGESTDTQYF. The CDR3 region has the DNA TGTGCCAGCAGTGAAGCCGAGGGCGAAAGCACAGATACGCAGTATTTT.

This clonotype was observed a few times. The rearrangement joins TRBV15 to TRBJ2-7, with D possibly being TRBD1 (6 bases). V was clipped by 3 bases and J by 0 bases, with 15 bases between them. From germline, CDR1 is LNHNV and CDR2 YYDKDF (reference sequence). The CDR3 covers 16 residues. This CDR3 reads CATSSYPDRASYEQYF. Here the CDR3 DNA reads TGTGCCACCAGCAGCTATCCGGACAGAGCCTCCTACGAGCAGTACTTC.